The clone carrying this TCR beta chain was found a few times. The data derive from a study of T cells after yellow fever vaccination. TCR cDNA, made by 5'RACE template switching, carried an added universal primer site and UMIs. MiXCR, run by TCRdb on the 5' RACE reads, gives a single entry per CDR3 protein. The sample consists of approximately 300,000 distinct CDR3 sequences, 10% to 15% of them appearing once. Between the trimmed V and J ends, which lost 6 bases and 6 bases, there was a span of 9 bases. The CDR3 consists of 12 residues. Material: CD4+ T cells sorted from PBMCs, obtained 45 days after the yellow fever booster vaccination. This sequence was found in a man under 40 who received the YFV17D yellow fever vaccine. The chain couples TRBV12-3 or TRBV12-4 to TRBJ1-5; D remains ambiguous. CDR3 loop: CASSRVSQPQHF. The CDR3, as DNA: TGTGCCAGCAGCCGCGTAAGTCAGCCCCAGCATTTT.